This passage covers 10 T cell receptor beta chains from one sample sequenced in a study of T cells in women clearing cervical HPV infection. Sequencing used immunoSEQ multiplex PCR; TCRdb keeps in-frame clones, though not all of them. The clone table shows 30,000 to 45,000 clones, with the ten largest holding approximately 1.5%. Sequenced: blood buffy coat. The receptors here all came from a woman between 18 and 70 years old with a cervical HPV16 infection that either progressed to CIN3+ or cleared (not recorded which).

Notes on this clone: The missing CDR3 end, 3 residues past where the read stops, is filled in from the germline J gene. The V gene is TRBV7-8, the J gene TRBJ2-5, with 7 bases matching TRBD1. V was pared by 6 bases and J by 3 bases, with 10 bases of the junction left unmatched. Germline lookup yields CDR1 SGHVS and CDR2 FQNEAQ. The length of the CDR3 is 15 residues. CDR3 DNA, as far as it was read: TGTGCCAGCAGGGACGACAGGGAAAATAAAGAGACC. It codes for CASRDDRENKET. The CDR3 reads in full as CASRDDRENKETQYF.

Of note for this clone: The CDR3 is cut off 3 residues early in the read; its end comes from the germline J gene. The chain recombines TRBV15 with TRBJ1-1, with a tentative D call TRBD1 (5 bases). CDR1 and CDR2 (germline): LNHNV, YYDKDF (reference sequence). V lost 0 bases and J lost 3, with 14 bases in between. CDR3 length equals 16 residues. Partial CDR3 DNA: TGTGCCACCAGCAGAGACCGGGACTTCGTGGACACTGAA. Translating gives CATSRDRDFVDTE. The entire CDR3 protein reads CATSRDRDFVDTEAFF.

Note on this clone: The CDR3 end falls 3 residues outside the read, so it is completed with the germline J gene. The chain joins TRBV12-3 or TRBV12-4 to TRBJ2-3; 8 bases fit TRBD2. This CDR3 is 14 amino acids long. V trimming: 3 bases; J trimming: 1 base; junction bases outside the gene matches: 0. CDR3 in amino acids: CASSFGGGTDTQYF. CDR3 DNA, as far as it was read: TGTGCCAGCAGTTTCGGGGGGGGCACAGATACG.

With respect to this clone: The read gets to within 3 residues of the CDR3 end, and the germline J gene fills in the rest. V is TRBV5-8 and J is TRBJ1-5; perhaps TRBD1 as D (6 bases). Germline CDR1 reads SGHTS; CDR2 reads YDEGEE. V lost 0 bases, J lost 1 base, and 8 bases lay in between. This CDR3 is built from 15 residues. CDR3: CASSLGTESNQPQHF. The covered CDR3 bases are TGTGCCAGCAGCTTGGGGACAGAGAGCAATCAGCCC.

For this clone: The read ends 3 residues shy of where the CDR3 ends; the end is completed using the germline J gene. This chain uses TRBV7-3 with TRBJ2-1; 10 bases are shared with TRBD1. The V segment lost 6 bases and the J segment 1 base; nucleotides outside the gene matches: 3. Looked up from germline, CDR1 is SGHTA and CDR2 is FQGTGA. The CDR3 is made up of 15 amino acids. The CDR3 is CASRVGQGSYNEQFF. The CDR3 DNA, read in part, is TGTGCCAGCAGGGTGGGACAGGGGTCCTACAATGAG.

Concerning this clone: The DNA ends 3 residues before the CDR3 does, and the rest of the CDR3 is filled in from the germline J gene. The chain employs TRBV19 and TRBJ2-7; 10 positions agree with TRBD1. CDR1 and CDR2 from the germline V gene are LNHDA and SQIVND (reference sequence). V lost 3 bases, J lost 0 bases, and 2 bases stayed unmatched. CDR3 length: 15 residues. The DNA read from the CDR3 is TGTGCCAGTAGTATCGGGACAGGGGACTCCTACGAG. Its protein is CASSIGTGDSYE. The CDR3 as a whole reads CASSIGTGDSYEQYF. The whole variable domain, remainder taken from reference TRBV19 and TRBJ2-7, is DGGITQSPKYLFRKEGQNVTLSCEQNLNHDAMYWYRQDPGQGLRLIYYSQIVNDFQKGDIAEGYSVSREKKESFPLTVTSAQKNPTAFYLCASSIGTGDSYEQYFGPGTRLTVT.

As for this clone: The CDR3 end lies 3 residues beyond the end of the read and is filled in from the germline J gene. The chain carries TRBV7-9 and TRBJ2-2, with a tentative D call TRBD1 (5 bases). This CDR3 is built from 13 residues. CDR1 is SEHNR and CDR2 is FQNEAQ in the germline V gene (reference sequence). CDR3 DNA (partial): TGTGCCAGCAGCTTAGGGACAAATGAAAAG. It encodes CASSLGTNEK. The whole CDR3 protein is CASSLGTNEKLFF.

A remark on this clone: With the read ending 3 residues before the CDR3 end, the germline J gene is used to fill in that end. The J gene is TRBJ2-7, the V gene TRBV28, with D tentatively TRBD1 or TRBD2 (7 bases each). CDR3 length: 15 amino acids. Trimming removed 6 bases at V and 0 bases at J, with 15 bases between. Germline CDR1 and CDR2: MDHEN and SYDVKM. The CDR3 spells CASRPTGEGSYEQYF. The covered CDR3 bases are TGTGCCAGCAGACCCACAGGGGAGGGCTCCTACGAG.

Comments on this clone: From the germline J gene comes the end of the CDR3, since the read stops 3 residues before it. The V and J genes are TRBV27 and TRBJ2-5; 12 bases are shared with TRBD2. Germline V lookup: CDR1 MNHEY, CDR2 SMNVEV (reference sequence). The CDR3 is 15 amino acids. Trimming removed 5 bases from V and 5 bases from J; junction bases left unmatched: 6. The CDR3 protein is CASSRTSGAMETQYF. The CDR3 DNA, read in part, is TGTGCCAGCAGTCGGACTAGCGGGGCTATGGAGACC.

The CDR3: CASSLAPSGEETQYF. The sequenced CDR3 bases are TGTGCCAGCAGCTTAGCGCCGAGCGGGGAAGAGACC. V and J are TRBV7-2 and TRBJ2-5, with TRBD2 identical over 7 bases. The CDR3 goes on 3 residues after the read ends, and that part is filled in from the germline J gene. CDR1 SGHTA and CDR2 FQGNSA come from the germline V gene. The CDR3 sequence is 15 residues long. With V trimmed by 0 bases and J by 3 bases, 4 bases remained unmatched.